Listed here are 15 T cell receptor beta chains from one sample, sequenced in a study of T cells in tuberculosis. This table comes from immunoSEQ multiplex PCR, and its TCRdb copy is limited to in-frame clones, with some not included. The sample records tens of thousands of clones, 95% being singletons. The sequenced sample was PBMCs. The receptor set was obtained from a donor aged 10-35 years with latent tuberculosis or without tuberculosis infection.

This chain joins TRBV2 and TRBJ1-1; TRBD1 matches at 9 bases. The germline gives CDR1 SNHLY, CDR2 FYNNEI. The CDR3 is made up of 14 amino acids. J lost 7 bases, V lost 4 bases, and 7 bases had no gene match. The DNA for the CDR3 is TGTGCCAGCAGTGTACAGGGGGCCGGGATTGAAGCTTTCTTT. Translation: CASSVQGAGIEAFF.

This chain joins TRBV6-5 and TRBJ2-2; D is undetermined. The V gene lost 7 bases and the J gene lost 5 bases, with 11 bases spanning the gap. This CDR3 is 13 amino acids long. Germline-derived CDR1 and CDR2 are MNHEY and SVGAGI. The CDR3 here is CASNQVVTGELFF. In DNA form, the CDR3 reads TGTGCCAGCAACCAGGTGGTGACCGGGGAGCTGTTTTTT.

The V call is TRBV30, the J call TRBJ1-2; no clear D. Trimming took 1 base from V and 5 from J, leaving 14 bases between them. The CDR3 length is 14 residues. From germline, CDR1 is GTSNPN and CDR2 SVGIG (reference sequence). For the CDR3, the DNA is TGTGCCTGGAGTGCCCATGGGCGAGAATATGGCTACACCTTC. Protein product: CAWSAHGREYGYTF.

The V call is TRBV7-9, the J call TRBJ1-2; tentatively, D is TRBD1 (5 bases). The CDR3 is 12 residues long. Germline V gives CDR1 SEHNR, CDR2 FQNEAQ (reference sequence). The V end lost 7 bases, the J end lost 11 bases, and 17 bases lay between the germline ends. This CDR3 is CASTAETGGYTF. CDR3 nucleotides: TGTGCCAGCACCGCTGAAACGGGGGGATACACCTTC.

The V call is TRBV5-1, the J call TRBJ2-3; 7 nucleotides line up with TRBD1. CDR1 and CDR2 (germline): SGHRS, YFSETQ. The CDR3 length is 16 residues. V lost 4 bases and J lost 1; bases outside the gene matches: 9. The CDR3 coding sequence is TGCGCCAGCAGCAGACAGACAGGGTTGGGCACAGATACGCAGTATTTT. It specifies CASSRQTGLGTDTQYF.

The chain couples TRBV27 to TRBJ1-2; D possibly corresponds to TRBD1 (5 bases). Per germline, CDR1 MNHEY and CDR2 SMNVEV (reference sequence). V lost 6 bases and J lost 5, with 13 bases in between. CDR3 length: 13 amino acids. The CDR3 bases are TGTGCCAGCAGCCCCTGGGGGGGTTATGGCTACACCTTC. This translates into CASSPWGGYGYTF.

The rearrangement links TRBV5-1 to TRBJ2-1; TRBD1 matches 9 bases. Per the germline V gene, CDR1 is SGHRS and CDR2 is YFSETQ. This CDR3 contains 18 residues. With 6 bases clipped from V and 0 bases from J, the junction kept 13 bases outside the gene matches. The CDR3 region is CASTPGQGATNSYNEQFF. The CDR3 DNA sequence: TGCGCCAGCACCCCGGGACAGGGAGCTACCAACTCCTACAATGAGCAGTTCTTC.

The chain carries TRBV30 and TRBJ2-7; perhaps TRBD2 as D (5 bases). Trimming left V 0 bases short and J 1 base short, with 13 bases between. Germline lookup yields CDR1 GTSNPN and CDR2 SVGIG (reference sequence). The CDR3 loop spans 15 amino acids. CDR3 sequence reads: CAWSVRETLSYEQYF. As DNA, the CDR3 is TGTGCCTGGAGTGTAAGGGAGACACTGTCCTACGAGCAGTACTTC.

The chain carries TRBV30 and TRBJ2-2, with 7 positions matching TRBD2. CDR1 is GTSNPN, CDR2 SVGIG, per germline (reference sequence). This CDR3 has 14 residues. Written as DNA, the CDR3 is TGTGCGATAACCAAGCGGGGCTCAACCGGGGAGCTGTTTTTT. As protein: CAITKRGSTGELFF.

V and J are TRBV4-1 and TRBJ2-2; 8 bases agree with TRBD2. Germline V CDR1 and CDR2: MGHRA, YSYEKL. Losses at the gene ends were 4 bases for V and 7 bases for J; bases not matched to a gene: 8. The CDR3 loop spans 15 amino acids. CDR3: CASSPGGALHGELFF. The CDR3 DNA reads TGCGCCAGCAGCCCCGGGGGGGCCTTACACGGGGAGCTGTTTTTT.

The chain combines TRBV19 with TRBJ2-6, with 8 bases lining up with TRBD1. This CDR3 has 17 residues. Trimming at V came to 4 bases and at J to 0 bases, leaving 5 bases not matched to a gene. Germline assignment: CDR1 LNHDA and CDR2 SQIVND (reference sequence). The CDR3 spells CASSTGTGVSGANVLTF. Written as DNA, the CDR3 is TGTGCCAGTAGTACCGGGACAGGAGTCTCTGGGGCCAACGTCCTGACTTTC.

CDR3 sequence: CASSDTSGWTDTQYF. DNA of the CDR3: TGCGCCAGCAGTGACACTAGCGGGTGGACAGATACGCAGTATTTT. The J gene is TRBJ2-3, the V gene TRBV10-1; 9 nucleotides match TRBD2. The CDR3 loop spans 15 amino acids. Unmatched junction bases numbered 4, after V lost 3 bases and J lost 3 bases. CDR1 is WNHNN and CDR2 is SYGVQD in the germline V gene (reference sequence).

CDR3 sequence (DNA): TGTGCCTGGAGGGGCGCACGGATATTGAGCTCCTACGAGCAGTACTTC. This translates into CAWRGARILSSYEQYF. This chain links TRBV30 with TRBJ2-7; D remains ambiguous. The CDR3 extends over 16 amino acids. The germline V and J ends were trimmed by 3 bases and 0 bases, with 18 bases remaining between them. Germline V gene data show CDR1 as GTSNPN and CDR2 as SVGIG (reference sequence).

V gene TRBV19 combines with J gene TRBJ1-6; 10 bases line up with TRBD1. This CDR3 comprises 20 residues. The J segment lost 7 bases and the V segment lost 6 bases, leaving 21 bases of the junction unmatched. The germline CDR1 and CDR2 sequences are LNHDA and SQIVND (reference sequence). The CDR3 DNA is TGTGCCAGTAGAGGGGAAGTACGGGACAGGGGAGAAATAACGAATTCACCCCTCCACTTT. Its protein is CASRGEVRDRGEITNSPLHF.

The chain uses TRBV28 and TRBJ2-7; 7 nucleotides match TRBD2. The CDR3 has 16 residues. Germline assignment: CDR1 MDHEN and CDR2 SYDVKM. V lost 7 bases, J lost 1 base, and 13 bases stayed unmatched. The CDR3 DNA is TGTGCCAGCATCCATAGGGAGGGGATTGTTTCCTACGAGCAGTACTTC. Encoded protein: CASIHREGIVSYEQYF. Based on the CDR3 plus reference TRBV28 and TRBJ2-7, the full variable domain is DVKVTQSSRYLVKRTGEKVFLECVQDMDHENMFWYRQDPGLGLRLIYFSYDVKMKEKGDIPEGYSVSREKKERFSLILESASTNQTSMYLCASIHREGIVSYEQYFGPGTRLTVT.